The T cell receptor beta chain described here comes from a study of human T cells and chemical hapten exposure. Study overall: Patch tests containing 0.01% DPC, applied to the upper back, were read at 6 days.

Time point denoted: patch test 2, 6 weeks after DPC sensitization. Regarding treatment: therapeutic diphenylcyclopropenone sensitization with weekly scalp DPC. This clonotype has at least ten counts. Its antigen is undetermined. As the library was built, unique molecular identifiers were attached to individual cDNA molecules. TCRdb called the RACE reads again in MiXCR, with one record for every CDR3 protein. The sample lists fewer than 80,000 distinct CDR3 sequences, approximately 10% occurring once. Trimming left V 5 bases short and J 5 bases short, with 32 bases between. CDR1 SGHAT and CDR2 FQNNGV come from the germline V gene. This CDR3 contains 20 residues. Study-wide findings and caveats: Compared to controls, expanded TCRs made significantly more large clusters of similar CDR3s.

V gene TRBV11-2 combines with J gene TRBJ2-3; a possible D gene is TRBD1 (6 bases). The sequences come from whole blood, collected in connection with sensitization to the hapten diphenylcyclopropenone (DPC). The receptor was derived from a woman aged 50 to 60 with alopecia areata. Some clones in this sample may be carry-over from other donors' samples. CDR3 coding DNA: TGTGCCAGCAGCCGAGTTGGGATTAAACCGACAGGAGGCTCACAAGATACGCAGTATTTT. This gives the protein CASSRVGIKPTGGSQDTQYF.